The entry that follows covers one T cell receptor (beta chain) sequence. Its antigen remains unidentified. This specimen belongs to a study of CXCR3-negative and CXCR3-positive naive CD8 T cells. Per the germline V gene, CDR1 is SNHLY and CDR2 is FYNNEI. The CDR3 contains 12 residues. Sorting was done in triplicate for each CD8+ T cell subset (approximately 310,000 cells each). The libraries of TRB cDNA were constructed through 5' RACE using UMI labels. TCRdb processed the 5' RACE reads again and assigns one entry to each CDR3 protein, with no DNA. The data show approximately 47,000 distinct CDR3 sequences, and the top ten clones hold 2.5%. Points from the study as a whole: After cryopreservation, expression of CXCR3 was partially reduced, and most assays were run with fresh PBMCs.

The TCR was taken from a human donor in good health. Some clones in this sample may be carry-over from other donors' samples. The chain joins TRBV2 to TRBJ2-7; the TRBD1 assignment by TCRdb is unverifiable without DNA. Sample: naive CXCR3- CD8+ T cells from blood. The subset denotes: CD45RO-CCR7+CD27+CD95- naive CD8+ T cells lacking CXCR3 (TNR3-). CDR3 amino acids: CASRDTHYEQYF.